This record looks at one T cell receptor (beta chain) sequence and its context. Other DNA sequences in the sample encode the same CDR3. The data were taken from a study of shared clonotypes between healthy human individuals. This table comes from immunoSEQ multiplex PCR, and its TCRdb copy is limited to in-frame clones, with some not included. The repertoire holds about 480,000 clones, with about 79% as singletons. The V gene's germline CDR1 is SGHRS and CDR2 YFSETQ. This CDR3 comprises 14 residues. V was pared by 2 bases and J by 4 bases, with 12 bases between. Sequencing input: PBMCs. The chain carries TRBV5-1 and TRBJ1-1; possibly TRBD1 for D (5 bases). The TCR originated in a woman aged 40-49 years in good health. Some clones in this sample may be carry-over from other donors' samples. CDR3 DNA sequence: TGCGCCAGCAGCTTAGATTTGGGGGGCACTGAAGCTTTCTTT. This codes for CASSLDLGGTEAFF.